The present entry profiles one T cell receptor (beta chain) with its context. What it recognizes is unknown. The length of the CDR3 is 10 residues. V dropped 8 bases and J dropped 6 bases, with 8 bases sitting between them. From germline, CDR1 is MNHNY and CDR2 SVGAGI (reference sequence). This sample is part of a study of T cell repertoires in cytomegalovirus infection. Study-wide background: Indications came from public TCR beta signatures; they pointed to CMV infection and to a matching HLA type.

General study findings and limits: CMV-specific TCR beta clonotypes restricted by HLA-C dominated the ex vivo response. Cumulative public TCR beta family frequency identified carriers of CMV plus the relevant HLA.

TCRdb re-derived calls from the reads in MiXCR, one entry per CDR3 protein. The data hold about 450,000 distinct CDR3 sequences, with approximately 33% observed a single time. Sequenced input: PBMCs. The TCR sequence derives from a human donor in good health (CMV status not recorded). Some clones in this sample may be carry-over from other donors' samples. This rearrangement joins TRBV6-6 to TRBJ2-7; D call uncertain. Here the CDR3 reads CASSDGEQYF. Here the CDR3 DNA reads TGTGCCAGCTCGGACGGCGAGCAGTACTTC.